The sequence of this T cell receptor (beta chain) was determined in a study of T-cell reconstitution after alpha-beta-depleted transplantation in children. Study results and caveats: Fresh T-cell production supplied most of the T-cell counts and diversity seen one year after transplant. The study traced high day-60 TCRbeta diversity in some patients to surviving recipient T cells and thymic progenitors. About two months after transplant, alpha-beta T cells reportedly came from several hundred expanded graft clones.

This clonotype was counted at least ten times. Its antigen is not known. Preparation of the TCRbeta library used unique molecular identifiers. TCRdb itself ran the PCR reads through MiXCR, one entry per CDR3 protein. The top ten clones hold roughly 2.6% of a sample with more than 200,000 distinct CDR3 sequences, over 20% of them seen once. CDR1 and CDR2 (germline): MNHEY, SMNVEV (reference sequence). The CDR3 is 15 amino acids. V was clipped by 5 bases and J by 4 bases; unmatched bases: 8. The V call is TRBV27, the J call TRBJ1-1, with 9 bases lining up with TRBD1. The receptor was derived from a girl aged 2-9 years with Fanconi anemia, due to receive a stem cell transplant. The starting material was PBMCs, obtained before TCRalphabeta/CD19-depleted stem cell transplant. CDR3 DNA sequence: TGTGCCAGCAGTCGGGACAGGGAGGGTATCACTGAAGCTTTCTTT. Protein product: CASSRDREGITEAFF.